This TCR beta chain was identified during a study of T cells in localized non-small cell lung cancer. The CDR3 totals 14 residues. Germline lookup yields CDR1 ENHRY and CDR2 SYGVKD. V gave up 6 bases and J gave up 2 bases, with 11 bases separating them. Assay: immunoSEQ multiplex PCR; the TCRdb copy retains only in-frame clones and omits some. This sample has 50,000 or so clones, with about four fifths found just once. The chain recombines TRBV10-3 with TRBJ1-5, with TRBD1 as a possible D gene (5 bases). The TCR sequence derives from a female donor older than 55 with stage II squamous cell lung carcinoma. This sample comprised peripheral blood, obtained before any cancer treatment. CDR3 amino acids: CAISTGQGNQPQHF. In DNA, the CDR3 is TGTGCCATCAGCACCGGACAAGGCAATCAGCCCCAGCATTTT.